The present T cell receptor (beta chain) was sequenced within a study of T cells after yellow fever vaccination. For the study at large: Low-cell-number fractions were prepared with SMART-Seq v4 Ultra Low Input.

Points from the study as a whole: Boosting was followed by the reappearance of most primary-vaccination clones (around 95% CD4, about 90% CD8). Though it reached lower strength, the secondary response hit its peak faster, day 5 versus 15.

As concerns this clonotype: The antigen is undetermined.

TCRdb reprocessed the 5' RACE reads with MiXCR, giving one entry per CDR3 protein. The sample carries under 500,000 distinct CDR3 sequences, around 20% recorded once. This CDR3 has 15 amino acids. From germline, CDR1 is SGHRS and CDR2 YFSETQ. Trimming left V 1 base short and J 1 base short, with 11 bases between. The sample consisted of PBMCs, taken before the yellow fever booster vaccination. The TCR was taken from a man between 18 and 29 years old who received the YFV17D yellow fever vaccine. The rearrangement joins TRBV5-1 to TRBJ2-5; D possibly corresponds to TRBD2 (5 bases). The CDR3 region has the DNA TGCGCCAGCAGCTTGAATCCCGGGGTCCAAGAGACCCAGTACTTC. Protein: CASSLNPGVQETQYF.